The sequence of this T cell receptor beta chain was determined in a study of T-cell memory formation after mild COVID-19. The V gene's germline CDR1 is SQVTM and CDR2 ANQGSEA. Trimming took off 6 bases at V and 2 bases at J, with 13 bases between the two ends. This CDR3 spans 13 amino acids. As regards this clonotype: Its antigen is currently unknown.

Broader study findings: The finding that pre-infection memory included some responding clones suggested that cross-reactive memory joined. Largely, contracting CD4+ clones fell within CM and EM, and contracting CD8+ clones within EMRA.

The TCR alpha and TCR beta cDNA libraries, bearing sample barcodes and UMIs, were generated by 5'RACE using constant-segment primers. TCRdb reprocessed the 5' RACE reads via MiXCR and lists one record per CDR3 protein. Counted here are 270,000 or so distinct CDR3 sequences, roughly 18% occurring once; the ten biggest clones make up 23%. Sequencing was performed on PBMCs or a T cell subset sorted from them (not recorded which). J is TRBJ1-1 and V is TRBV29-1, with D uncertain. This receptor was taken from a man between 18 and 29 years old who had mild COVID-19 (a few samples of this study predate the infection). Cell type and time point are not known. CDR3 nucleotides: TGCAGCGTCCTAGCCTGGGTTAACACTGAAGCTTTCTTT. It translates to CSVLAWVNTEAFF.